This T cell receptor beta chain was recorded in a study of a mutant IDH1 vaccine in newly diagnosed glioma. Turning to the study itself: Treated patients comprised around 62% males and 37.5% females, mean age roughly 37 years. Week 47 marked visit V13, whereas week 35 marked visit V12.

Time point denoted: week 35, safety follow-up. A single vaccine dose contained 300 ug of mutant IDH1 20-mer peptide, and topical imiquimod was used with it. To note about this clone: Antigen: not known.

V was pared by 0 bases and J by 6 bases, with 16 bases between. The CDR3 is 16 residues long. Germline loops: CDR1 MGHRA, CDR2 YSYEKL. The assay was immunoSEQ multiplex PCR, and TCRdb's table has in-frame clones only and misses some. Of approximately 61,000 clones listed, roughly 76% were seen once; the top ten hold less than 7%. The chain joins TRBV4-1 to TRBJ2-3, with a possible D match to TRBD1 (6 bases). The receptor was derived from a man in his forties or fifties with glioma. The sequencing here drew on PBMCs, taken from a glioma patient whose treatment included an IDH1 peptide vaccine. As DNA, the CDR3 is TGCGCCAGCAGCCAAGATCTTCCACCTAGGGGGGATACGCAGTATTTT. Its translation is CASSQDLPPRGDTQYF.